This TCR beta chain was documented in a study of blood T cell repertoires in COVID-19. Germline assignment: CDR1 SQVTM and CDR2 ANQGSEA. With 2 bases removed from V and 9 bases from J, the gap between germline ends came to 20 bases. This CDR3 comprises 15 residues. In the authors' methods: Nucleated cell counts were estimated from reference gene primer amplification. Produced via immunoSEQ multiplex PCR; TCRdb's table is partial and in-frame only. V, J and clone size are those of that table, while D and trimming were read from the DNA. Of over 60,000 clones listed, 90% are singletons. Sequencing was carried out using peripheral blood. The TCR sequence derives from a man between 50 and 59 years old with COVID-19, enrolled during active disease. The chain combines TRBV29-1 with TRBJ2-1; TRBD2 is a possible D gene (7 bases). The CDR3 loop is CSVELGKGLGGEQFF. The CDR3 DNA reads as TGCAGCGTTGAATTAGGCAAAGGACTAGGGGGTGAGCAGTTCTTC.